The rows below give T cell receptor beta chains drawn from one sample of a study of cytomegalovirus exposure and HLA in healthy donors. Sequencing used immunoSEQ multiplex PCR; TCRdb keeps in-frame clones, though not all of them. Of 100,000 to 150,000 clones detected, more than 60% appear once; the ten largest clones hold around 2.1%. Sequencing input: PBMCs. The receptors were sampled from a woman between 35 and 50 years old in good health and CMV-seropositive. Both conserved end residues are trimmed from each CDR3. A D gene is named only where the DNA matches it firmly.

TRBJ1-5	TRBV7-2	.	ASSLVVGQSQPQH
TRBJ2-7	TRBV7-9	TRBD2	ASSLRGGSLAFDEQY
TRBJ2-7	TRBV29-1	TRBD2	SAITGGGGAYEQY
TRBJ2-1	TRBV5-1	TRBD2	ASTTVAGDEQF
TRBJ2-1	TRBV28	.	ASSLTGTLYNEQF
TRBJ1-1	TRBV5-4	TRBD1	ASSSYRGTEAF
TRBJ2-5	TRBV7-7	.	ASSSQPLGGEETQY
TRBJ1-1	TRBV30	TRBD1	AWRGQRVAEAF
TRBJ2-4	TRBV9	TRBD1	ASSAHPGTGREAKNIQY
TRBJ1-2	TRBV9	.	ASSVAPYGYT
TRBJ1-4	TRBV30	.	AWGQRREKLF
.	TRBV4-2	TRBD2	ASSQDEAGAAYEQY
TRBJ1-1	TRBV19	.	ASRVGAGMNTEAF
TRBJ2-1	TRBV7-2	TRBD2	ASSSPLGTSRSYNEQF
TRBJ2-2	TRBV30	.	AWATGHTGELF
TRBJ1-4	TRBV18	TRBD1	ASSPDRGTNEKLF
TRBJ1-2	TRBV28	.	ASTSGDYGYT
TRBJ2-7	TRBV9	.	ASSAGTLATYEQY
TRBJ1-1	TRBV27	.	ASSYRGKNTEAF
TRBJ1-1	TRBV5-6	TRBD1	ASSFLDRGNTEAF
TRBJ1-2	TRBV5-1	.	ASSSLRPTSNYGYT
TRBJ2-7	TRBV5-1	TRBD1	ASSPDRAYEQY
TRBJ2-3	TRBV27	TRBD2	ASTSIAGGVGTDTQY
TRBJ1-1	TRBV12-5	.	ASGQDTYTEAF
TRBJ1-1	TRBV11-2	.	ASSAISGYTEAF
TRBJ2-5	TRBV10-1	TRBD2	ASLWREGETQY
TRBJ2-7	TRBV11-1	.	ASSPGTLAYEQY
TRBJ2-7	TRBV15	TRBD2	ATSIGGSSYEQY
TRBJ2-7	TRBV5-4	TRBD2	ASSFTSGAYEQY
TRBJ2-2	TRBV19	TRBD1	ASSIMDRANTGELF
TRBJ2-2	TRBV29-1	TRBD2	SVEEGTSGTGELF
TRBJ2-7	TRBV27	.	ASSLLGEVGEQY
TRBJ2-7	TRBV7-2	.	ASSRDTRLYEQY
TRBJ1-4	TRBV9	TRBD1	ASSLRTGANEKLF
TRBJ2-4	TRBV9	TRBD2	ASSPQLTSGKVF
TRBJ1-1	TRBV25-1	TRBD1	ASSERQGVGDTEAF
TRBJ2-7	TRBV7-9	.	ASSLEGVGYEQY
TRBJ2-5	TRBV6-5	TRBD2	ASSSLLAGESETQY
TRBJ1-5	TRBV1	.	TSSQGYRVGQPQH
TRBJ2-1	TRBV6-5	TRBD2	ASRDLAGVNEQF
TRBJ1-1	TRBV6-5	.	ASSYRGWNTEAF
TRBJ2-3	TRBV10-1	TRBD2	ASSEGPSGGRTDTQY
TRBJ1-4	TRBV9	.	ASSAGQLNEKLF
TRBJ2-4	TRBV14	.	ASSQDGLAKNIQY